This T cell receptor (beta chain) was identified in a study of a mutant IDH1 vaccine in newly diagnosed glioma. Regarding time point: baseline, week 1 (first vaccination visit). Specified treatment: pre-vaccination baseline after standard-of-care therapy. Data came from immunoSEQ multiplex PCR; TCRdb stores just in-frame clones and leaves some out. The sample gives 75,000 to 100,000 clones, roughly 87% of which show up once; 5.3% is in the top ten. The ends were cut back, 0 bases at V and 1 base at J, with 4 bases in the middle. This CDR3 is built from 13 residues. Germline loops: CDR1 SGHRS, CDR2 YFSETQ.

The rearrangement joins TRBV5-1 to TRBJ1-1; D uncertain. Sequenced here: PBMCs, sampled from a glioma patient treated with radiotherapy, temozolomide or both. The receptor comes from a man aged 40-50 years with glioma. Some clones in this sample may be carry-over from other donors' samples. The CDR3 here is CASSLEPNTEAFF. In DNA, the CDR3 is TGCGCCAGCAGCTTGGAGCCGAACACTGAAGCTTTCTTT.